The text below deals with one T cell receptor (beta chain). This specimen comes from a study of blood T cell repertoires in COVID-19. Study background: The origin of the acute and convalescent COVID-19 samples was the United States, Italy and Spain. Nucleic acid was either cDNA or gDNA, and it came from T cells, B-cell-depleted T cells, or PBMCs.

Germline values: CDR1 SGHRS, CDR2 YFSETQ. V was pared by 0 bases and J by 3 bases, with 16 bases between. The CDR3 consists of 17 residues. Authors' methods: For nucleated cells, counts were estimated from reference gene primer amplification. Method: immunoSEQ multiplex PCR; TCRdb's copy keeps in-frame clones and lacks some. The V and J calls and the clone size are those of that table, but D and trimming were determined from the DNA. The table lists around 90,000 clones, 75% to 90% of them singletons, with roughly 15% in the top ten. The chain uses TRBV5-1 and TRBJ1-3; tentative D call: TRBD1 (6 bases). This TCR was sampled from a male donor with acute or convalescent COVID-19. Material for sequencing was peripheral blood. The CDR3 coding sequence is TGCGCCAGCAGCTTGGATTTCGCAGGGGCTAGTGGAAACACCATATATTTT. Protein: CASSLDFAGASGNTIYF.